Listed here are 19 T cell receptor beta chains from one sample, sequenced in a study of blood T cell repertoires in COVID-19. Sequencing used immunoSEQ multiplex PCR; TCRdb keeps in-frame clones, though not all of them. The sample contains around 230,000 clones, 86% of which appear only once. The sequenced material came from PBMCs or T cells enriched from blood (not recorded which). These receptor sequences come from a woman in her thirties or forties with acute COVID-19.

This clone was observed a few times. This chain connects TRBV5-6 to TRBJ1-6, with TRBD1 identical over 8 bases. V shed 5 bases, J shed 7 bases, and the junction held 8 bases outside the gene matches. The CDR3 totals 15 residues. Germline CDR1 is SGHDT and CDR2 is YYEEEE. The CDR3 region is CASSPTGGPNSPLHF. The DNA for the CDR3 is TGTGCCAGCAGTCCAACAGGGGGGCCAAATTCACCCCTCCACTTT.

CDR3 region: CASSIAASWSSEQFF. In DNA form, the CDR3 reads TGTGCCAGTAGTATAGCGGCTAGCTGGTCAAGCGAGCAGTTCTTC. The chain links TRBV19 to TRBJ2-1; possibly TRBD2 for D (5 bases). In germline, CDR1 is LNHDA, CDR2 SQIVND (reference sequence). The CDR3 covers 15 residues. V gave up 1 base and J gave up 10 bases, with 17 bases separating them.

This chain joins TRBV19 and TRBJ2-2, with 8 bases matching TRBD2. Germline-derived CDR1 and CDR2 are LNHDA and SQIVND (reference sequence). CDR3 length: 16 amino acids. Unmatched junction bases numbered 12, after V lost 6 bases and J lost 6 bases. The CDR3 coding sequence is TGTGCCAGTAGCCGGACTAGCCCTACGGGTTCCGGGGAGCTGTTTTTT. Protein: CASSRTSPTGSGELFF.

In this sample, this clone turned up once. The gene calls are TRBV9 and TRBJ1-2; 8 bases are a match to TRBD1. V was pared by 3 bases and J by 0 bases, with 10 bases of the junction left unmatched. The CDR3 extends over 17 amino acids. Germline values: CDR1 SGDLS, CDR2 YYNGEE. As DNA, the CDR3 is TGTGCCAGCAGCGCTTATCTCGGACAGGGTACTAACTATGGCTACACCTTC. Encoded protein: CASSAYLGQGTNYGYTF.

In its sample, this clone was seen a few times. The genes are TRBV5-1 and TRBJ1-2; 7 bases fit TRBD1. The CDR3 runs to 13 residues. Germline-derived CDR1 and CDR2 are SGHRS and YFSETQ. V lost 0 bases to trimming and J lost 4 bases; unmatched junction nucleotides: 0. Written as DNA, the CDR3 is TGCGCCAGCAGCTTGGAGGGGGCCTATGGCTACACCTTC. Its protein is CASSLEGAYGYTF.

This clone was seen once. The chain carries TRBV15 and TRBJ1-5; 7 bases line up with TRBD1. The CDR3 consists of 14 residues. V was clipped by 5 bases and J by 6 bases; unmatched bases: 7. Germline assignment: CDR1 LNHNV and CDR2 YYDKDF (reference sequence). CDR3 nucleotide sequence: TGTGCCACCAGCGCTAGACAGGGAGGTCAGCCCCAGCATTTT. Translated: CATSARQGGQPQHF.

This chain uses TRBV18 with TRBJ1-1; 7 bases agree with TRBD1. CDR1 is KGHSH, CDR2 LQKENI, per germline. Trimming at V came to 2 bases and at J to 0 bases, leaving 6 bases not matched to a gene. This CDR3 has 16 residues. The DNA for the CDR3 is TGTGCCAGCTCACCAATCGAACAGGGGTTGAACACTGAAGCTTTCTTT. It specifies CASSPIEQGLNTEAFF. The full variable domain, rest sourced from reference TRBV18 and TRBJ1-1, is NAGVMQNPRHLVRRRGQEARLRCSPMKGHSHVYWYRQLPEEGLKFMVYLQKENIIDESGMPKERFSAEFPKEGPSILRIQQVVRGDSAAYFCASSPIEQGLNTEAFFGQGTRLTVV.

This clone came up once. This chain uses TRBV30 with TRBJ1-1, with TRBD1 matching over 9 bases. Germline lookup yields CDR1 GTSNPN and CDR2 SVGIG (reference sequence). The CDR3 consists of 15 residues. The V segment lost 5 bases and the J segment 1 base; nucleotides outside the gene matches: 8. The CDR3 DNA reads TGTGCCTGGGAGGGCCTGGGACAGGGGAACACTGAAGCTTTCTTT. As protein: CAWEGLGQGNTEAFF.

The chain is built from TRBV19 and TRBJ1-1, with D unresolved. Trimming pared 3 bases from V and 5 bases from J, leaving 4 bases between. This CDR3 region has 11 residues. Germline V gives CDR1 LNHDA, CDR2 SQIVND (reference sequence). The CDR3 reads CASSIGTEAFF. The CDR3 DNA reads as TGTGCCAGTAGTATCGGGACTGAAGCTTTCTTT.

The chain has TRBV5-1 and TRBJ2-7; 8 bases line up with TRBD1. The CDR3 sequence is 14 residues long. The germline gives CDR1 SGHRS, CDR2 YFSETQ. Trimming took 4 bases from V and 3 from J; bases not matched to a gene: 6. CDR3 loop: CASSRDRQLYEQYV. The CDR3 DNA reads TGCGCCAGCAGCCGGGACAGGCAGCTCTACGAGCAGTACGTC.

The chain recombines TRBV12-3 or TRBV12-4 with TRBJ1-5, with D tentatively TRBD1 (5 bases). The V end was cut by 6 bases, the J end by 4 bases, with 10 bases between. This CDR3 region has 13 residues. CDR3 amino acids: CASSWGGNQPQHF. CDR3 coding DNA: TGTGCCAGCAGCTGGGGGGGAAATCAGCCCCAGCATTTT.

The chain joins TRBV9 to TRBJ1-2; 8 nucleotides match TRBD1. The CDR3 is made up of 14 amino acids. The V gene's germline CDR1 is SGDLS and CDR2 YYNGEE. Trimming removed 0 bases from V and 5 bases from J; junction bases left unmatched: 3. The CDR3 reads CASSVGDRSYGYTF. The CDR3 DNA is TGTGCCAGCAGCGTAGGGGACAGGTCGTATGGCTACACCTTC. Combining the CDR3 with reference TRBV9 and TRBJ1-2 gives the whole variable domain DSGVTQTPKHLITATGQRVTLRCSPRSGDLSVYWYQQSLDQGLQFLIQYYNGEERAKGNILERFSAQQFPDLHSELNLSSLELGDSALYFCASSVGDRSYGYTFGSGTRLTVV.

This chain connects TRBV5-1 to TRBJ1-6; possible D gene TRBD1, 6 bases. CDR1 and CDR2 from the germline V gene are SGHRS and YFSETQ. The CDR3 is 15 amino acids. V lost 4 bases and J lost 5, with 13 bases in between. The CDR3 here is CASSRGAGNNSPLHF. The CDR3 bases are TGCGCCAGCAGCCGGGGGGCAGGGAATAATTCACCCCTCCACTTT.

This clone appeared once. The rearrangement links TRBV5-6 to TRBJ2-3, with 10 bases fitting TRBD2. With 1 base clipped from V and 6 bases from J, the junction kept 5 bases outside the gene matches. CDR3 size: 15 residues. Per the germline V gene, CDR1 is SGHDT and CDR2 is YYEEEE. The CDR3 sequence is CASSLQASGGDTQYF. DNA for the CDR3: TGTGCCAGCAGCTTGCAGGCTAGCGGGGGTGATACGCAGTATTTT.

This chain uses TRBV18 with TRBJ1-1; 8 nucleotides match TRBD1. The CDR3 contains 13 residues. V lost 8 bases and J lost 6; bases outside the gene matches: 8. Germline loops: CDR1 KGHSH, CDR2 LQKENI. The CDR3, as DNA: TGTGCCAGCCTAACAGGGGGTAGGGCTGAAGCTTTCTTT. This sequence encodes CASLTGGRAEAFF.

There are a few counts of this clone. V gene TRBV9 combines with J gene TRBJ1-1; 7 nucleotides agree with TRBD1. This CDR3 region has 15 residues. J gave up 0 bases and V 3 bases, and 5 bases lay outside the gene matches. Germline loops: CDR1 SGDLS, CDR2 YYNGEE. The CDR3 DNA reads TGTGCCAGCAGCGAAGGACAGGAACTGAACACTGAAGCTTTCTTT. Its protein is CASSEGQELNTEAFF. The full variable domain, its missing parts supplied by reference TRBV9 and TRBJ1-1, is DSGVTQTPKHLITATGQRVTLRCSPRSGDLSVYWYQQSLDQGLQFLIQYYNGEERAKGNILERFSAQQFPDLHSELNLSSLELGDSALYFCASSEGQELNTEAFFGQGTRLTVV.

CDR3 DNA sequence: TGTGCCAGCAGCCCCTGGCTGTACCCCACAGATACGCAGTATTTT. Residues: CASSPWLYPTDTQYF. This sequence joins TRBV7-6 and TRBJ2-3; no clear D gene. V was cut by 5 bases and J by 2 bases, with 14 bases left in between. The germline V gene encodes CDR1 SGHVS and CDR2 FNYEAQ. The CDR3 extends over 15 amino acids.

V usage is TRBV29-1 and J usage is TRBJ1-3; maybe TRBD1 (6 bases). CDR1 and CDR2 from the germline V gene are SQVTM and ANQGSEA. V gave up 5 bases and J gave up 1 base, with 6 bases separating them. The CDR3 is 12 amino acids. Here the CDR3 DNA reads TGCAGCGTTCAGGGGTCTGGAAACACCATATATTTT. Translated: CSVQGSGNTIYF.

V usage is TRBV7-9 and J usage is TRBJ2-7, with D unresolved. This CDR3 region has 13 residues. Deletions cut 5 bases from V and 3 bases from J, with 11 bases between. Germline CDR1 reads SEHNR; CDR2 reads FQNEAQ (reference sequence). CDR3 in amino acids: CASSVSHYYEQYV. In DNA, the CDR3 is TGTGCCAGCAGCGTCTCTCACTACTACGAGCAGTACGTC.